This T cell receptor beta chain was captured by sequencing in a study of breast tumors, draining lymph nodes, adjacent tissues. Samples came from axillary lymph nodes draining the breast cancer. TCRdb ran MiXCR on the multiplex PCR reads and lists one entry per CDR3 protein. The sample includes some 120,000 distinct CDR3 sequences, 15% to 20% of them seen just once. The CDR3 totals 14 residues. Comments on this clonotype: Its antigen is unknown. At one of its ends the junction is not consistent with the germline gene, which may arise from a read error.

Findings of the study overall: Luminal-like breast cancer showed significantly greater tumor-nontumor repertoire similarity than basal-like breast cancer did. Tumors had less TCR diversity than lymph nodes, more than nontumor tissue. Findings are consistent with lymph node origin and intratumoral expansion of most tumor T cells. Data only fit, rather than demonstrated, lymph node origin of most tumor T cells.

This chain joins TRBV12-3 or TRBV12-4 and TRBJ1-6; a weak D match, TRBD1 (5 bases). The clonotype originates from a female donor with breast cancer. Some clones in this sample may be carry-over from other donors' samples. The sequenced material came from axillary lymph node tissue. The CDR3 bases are TGTGCCAACAGTTTGGGGACCCCCAATTCACCCCTCCACTTT. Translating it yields CANSLGTPNSPLHF.